The rows below give T cell receptor beta chains drawn from one sample of a study of cytomegalovirus exposure and HLA in healthy donors. This table comes from immunoSEQ multiplex PCR, and its TCRdb copy is limited to in-frame clones, with some not included. The table has some 130,000 clones, 76% seen once; the top ten hold around 3%. Material for sequencing was PBMCs. These receptors were taken from a man aged 40-49 years in good health and CMV-seronegative. The CDR3 runs from the conserved cysteine through the conserved F or W. D genes are given only for firm matches. Size tells how often a clone was seen (once, few, many) or the class of an expanded clone, and some rows leave it out.

TRBD2,-,TRBJ2-1,TRBV30,TGTGCCTGGAGGGGCGGGGCAGCGGGAGGCCGGTACAATGAGCAGTTCTTC,CAWRGGAAGGRYNEQFF
-,-,TRBJ1-4,TRBV6-1,TGTGCCAGCACCTCGCCCGGCAGGGCTAATGAAAAACTGTTTTTT,CASTSPGRANEKLFF
TRBD2,once,TRBJ2-5,TRBV4-1,TGCGCCAGCAGCCAAGCTGGCGGGGGAGAAGAGACCCAGTACTTC,CASSQAGGGEETQYF
-,-,TRBJ1-3,TRBV18,TGTGCCAGCTCACCGGGGCAGCCCCAGGCCGGAAACACCATATATTTT,CASSPGQPQAGNTIYF
-,-,TRBJ1-1,TRBV7-2,TGTGCCAGCAGCCGACAGGTGAACACTGAAGCTTTCTTT,CASSRQVNTEAFF
-,-,TRBJ1-5,TRBV19,TGTGCCAGTAGTCTCCAGGGATCAAGCAATCAGCCCCAGCATTTT,CASSLQGSSNQPQHF
-,-,TRBJ1-1,TRBV7-9,TGTGCCAGCAGCTCTAGAGGGGGACTGAACACTGAAGCTTTCTTT,CASSSRGGLNTEAFF
TRBD1,-,TRBJ1-1,TRBV19,TGTGCCAGTATCGATCAGGGGGGTGGCACTGAAGCTTTCTTT,CASIDQGGGTEAFF
-,few,TRBJ1-6,TRBV4-3,TGCGCCAGCAGCCAAGATCGCGCAAATTCACCCCTCCACTTT,CASSQDRANSPLHF
TRBD2,-,TRBJ2-2,TRBV6-1,TGTGCCAGCAGTGCCCGGGGACTAGCGGGACGGGGCGGGGAGCTGTTTTTT,CASSARGLAGRGGELFF
TRBD1,-,TRBJ2-7,TRBV9,TGTGCCAGCAGCGTCCGGGACAGAACCTACGAGCAGTACTTC,CASSVRDRTYEQYF
TRBD1,-,TRBJ1-4,TRBV7-9,TGTGCCAGCAGCTTCGGTCCGGGACAGGGGAATGAAAAACTGTTTTTT,CASSFGPGQGNEKLFF
TRBD2,-,TRBJ2-5,TRBV29-1,TGCAGCGTGGGAAGCGGGGGGCCAGGAGAGACCCAGTACTTC,CSVGSGGPGETQYF
TRBD1,-,TRBJ2-5,TRBV9,TGTGCCAGCAGCGTAGTTGGGCAGGGGGCAGAGACCCAGTACTTC,CASSVVGQGAETQYF
-,-,TRBJ1-5,TRBV2,TGTGCCAGCAGTGAGAGGGCGCAGAATAATCAGCCCCAGCATTTT,CASSERAQNNQPQHF
-,-,TRBJ2-3,TRBV7-6,TGTGCCTCGTCTGGAGGAGATACGCAGTATTTT,CASSGGDTQYF
-,-,TRBJ2-1,TRBV5-1,TGCGCCAGCAGCTTACAGAGCTCCTACAATGAGCAGTTCTTC,CASSLQSSYNEQFF
-,few,TRBJ1-2,TRBV9,TGTGCCAGCAGCGTAGGACTAAACTATGGCTACACCTTC,CASSVGLNYGYTF
-,-,TRBJ1-5,TRBV5-6,TGTGCCAGCAGCACCCGGACGTCGGGGCAGCCCCAGCATTTT,CASSTRTSGQPQHF
TRBD2,-,TRBJ2-7,TRBV10-2,TGCGCCAGCGATAGCGGGTCTTTCTACGAGCAGTACTTC,CASDSGSFYEQYF
TRBD2,-,TRBJ2-3,TRBV19,TGTGCCAGCGGGGGGCTAGCGGGGTTCACAGATACGCAGTATTTT,CASGGLAGFTDTQYF
TRBD2,-,TRBJ2-1,TRBV7-9,TGTGCCAGCAGCGCAGGACTAGCGGGAGCGAATGAGCAGTTCTTC,CASSAGLAGANEQFF
TRBD2,-,TRBJ2-1,TRBV27,TGTGCCAGCAGAGGACTAGTCGGGGAGCAGTTCTTC,CASRGLVGEQFF
TRBD2,once,TRBJ2-3,TRBV7-3,TGTGCCAGCAGTAGGGGCGGGAGCCCAGATACGCAGTATTTT,CASSRGGSPDTQYF
-,once,TRBJ2-3,TRBV18,TGTGCCAGCTCACCAATCGACAGTTTCGGCACAGATACGCAGTATTTT,CASSPIDSFGTDTQYF
TRBD1,-,TRBJ1-1,TRBV11-2,TGTGCCAGCAGCGACAGCAGACAGGGGAACACTGAAGCTTTCTTT,CASSDSRQGNTEAFF
-,once,TRBJ1-1,TRBV18,TGTGCCAGCTCACCACGACCACAGGCGAACACTGAAGCTTTCTTT,CASSPRPQANTEAFF
-,once,TRBJ1-5,TRBV2,TGTGCCAGCAGCCACCCTGACCCGGGGGAGCCCCAGCATTTT,CASSHPDPGEPQHF
-,-,TRBJ2-1,TRBV10-3,TGTGCCATAACGGGAGAGGAGCAGTTCTTC,CAITGEEQFF
-,-,TRBJ1-5,TRBV9,TGTGCCAGCAGCCCCCCTCGGGCGGACAGTAGCAATCAGCCCCAGCATTTT,CASSPPRADSSNQPQHF
-,-,TRBJ1-2,TRBV4-1,TGCGCCAGCAGTCCTCTCAGGGGAAGCGATGGCTACACCTTC,CASSPLRGSDGYTF
TRBD2,-,TRBJ2-5,TRBV6-1,TGTGCCAGCAAAGGACTAGCGGGAGGACGGGAGACCCAGTACTTC,CASKGLAGGRETQYF
TRBD1,-,TRBJ2-3,TRBV5-1,TGCGCCAGCAGCCTACTCGGACAGGGCACAGATACGCAGTATTTT,CASSLLGQGTDTQYF
-,-,TRBJ1-4,TRBV30,TGTGCCTGGAGCCCTGGACAGAGCCTTAATGAAAAACTGTTTTTT,CAWSPGQSLNEKLFF
-,-,TRBJ2-7,TRBV28,TGTGCCAGCAGGTTCGGGAGTCTATACGAGCAGTACTTC,CASRFGSLYEQYF
TRBD1,-,TRBJ1-5,TRBV15,TGTGCCACCAGCGGGACAGGCCCTAGCAATCAGCCCCAGCATTTT,CATSGTGPSNQPQHF
-,-,TRBJ2-3,TRBV30,TGTGCCGGCGATATTAACAGCGATACGCAGTATTTT,CAGDINSDTQYF
TRBD1,few,TRBJ1-4,TRBV18,TGTGCCAGCTCACCACCGGGACAGGCAGCTGAAAAACTGTTTTTT,CASSPPGQAAEKLFF
TRBD1,-,TRBJ2-5,TRBV7-3,TGTGCCAGCAGCTCGAGGGGACAGGGGAGCGAGACCCAGTACTTC,CASSSRGQGSETQYF
-,-,TRBJ2-3,TRBV15,TGTGCCACCAGCAGACCGACGGGGTCTAATACGCAGTATTTT,CATSRPTGSNTQYF
TRBD1,-,TRBJ2-7,TRBV9,TGTGCCAGCAGCCCAACGCAGGGGACAGGGGCTACCTACGAGCAGTACTTC,CASSPTQGTGATYEQYF
-,-,TRBJ1-3,TRBV7-9,TGTGCCAGCAGCTTAGTACAGTCGGGAAACACCATATATTTT,CASSLVQSGNTIYF
TRBD1,-,TRBJ2-7,TRBV5-4,TGTGCCAGCAGCCCGGGGGACAGGGGGCTTACTACGCGGGAGCAGTACTTC,CASSPGDRGLTTREQYF
-,few,TRBJ2-7,TRBV19,TGTGCCAGTAGTATTGGGAACGGGGTGGGCGAGCAGTACTTC,CASSIGNGVGEQYF
TRBD2,few,TRBJ2-3,TRBV19,TGTGCCAGTAGTGTCTCTAGCGGGGGGGCCCGTTCGGGAGATACGCAGTATTTT,CASSVSSGGARSGDTQYF